Shown below are 10 T cell receptor beta chains from a single sample sequenced in a study of cytomegalovirus exposure and HLA in healthy donors. Sequenced by immunoSEQ multiplex PCR; TCRdb stores in-frame clones only, minus some. Of about 82,000 clones listed, 85% to 95% are singletons. The sequencing input was PBMCs. The receptors were sampled from a young woman in good health and CMV-seronegative.

The chain recombines TRBV13 with TRBJ2-1, with 13 bases identical to TRBD2. Per germline, CDR1 PRHDT and CDR2 FYEKMQ (reference sequence). The length of the CDR3 is 15 residues. The V segment lost 4 bases and the J segment 8 bases; nucleotides outside the gene matches: 5. The CDR3 DNA follows: TGTGCCAGCAGCTCCGGGACTAGCGGGATGTATGAGCAGTTCTTC. This gives the protein CASSSGTSGMYEQFF.

The gene calls are TRBV5-4 and TRBJ2-7; 11 nucleotides line up with TRBD1. CDR1 and CDR2 from the germline V gene are SGHNT and YYREEE (reference sequence). After removal of 0 bases from V and 8 bases from J, the junction contained 4 bases not matched to a gene. This CDR3 is 14 amino acids long. CDR3 nucleotides: TGTGCCAGCAGCTTGGGGACAGGGGGCGACAAGCAGTACTTC. Translating it yields CASSLGTGGDKQYF.

The rearrangement links TRBV9 to TRBJ1-3; D is unresolved. V gave up 6 bases and J gave up 0 bases, with 4 bases separating them. CDR1 and CDR2 (germline): SGDLS, YYNGEE. CDR3 length: 12 amino acids. The CDR3 spells CASNGSGNTIYF. The CDR3 DNA is TGTGCCAGCAACGGCTCTGGAAACACCATATATTTT.

V is TRBV6-4 and J is TRBJ2-7; TRBD2 agrees at 7 bases. Germline V gives CDR1 MRHNA, CDR2 SNTAGT. The CDR3 is made up of 15 amino acids. V shed 3 bases and J 3 bases; nucleotides not matched to a gene: 8. For the CDR3, the DNA is TGTGCCAGCAGTGAACTTGCGGGGGAGGTCTACGAGCAGTACTTC. Protein sequence: CASSELAGEVYEQYF.

The chain is built from TRBV29-1 and TRBJ2-7, with D uncertain. V shed 4 bases and J shed 2 bases, with 12 bases lying between them. Germline V CDR1 and CDR2: SQVTM, ANQGSEA. The CDR3 totals 13 residues. The CDR3 reads CSVALPQTYEQYF. DNA of the CDR3: TGCAGCGTTGCTCTCCCTCAGACCTACGAGCAGTACTTC.

The V and J genes are TRBV18 and TRBJ2-3; the match to TRBD2 covers 10 bases. Trimming removed 5 bases from V and 3 bases from J; junction bases left unmatched: 5. The CDR3 is 15 residues long. The germline V gene has CDR1 KGHSH and CDR2 LQKENI. In DNA form, the CDR3 reads TGTGCCAGCTCAACTCAGCGGGGGGGTACAGATACGCAGTATTTT. The encoded protein is CASSTQRGGTDTQYF.

This sequence joins TRBV14 and TRBJ1-4; perhaps TRBD1 as D (6 bases). V was shortened by 5 bases and J by 0 bases, with 13 bases between the two germline ends. The germline gives CDR1 SGHDN, CDR2 FVKESK. The CDR3 is 16 amino acids. Here the CDR3 DNA reads TGTGCCAGCAGCAACCGGGACACTGCAACTAATGAAAAACTGTTTTTT. Residues: CASSNRDTATNEKLFF.

This chain uses TRBV7-9 with TRBJ2-7; TRBD2 agrees at 12 bases. J lost 5 bases, V lost 1 base, and 6 bases had no gene match. CDR1 is SEHNR and CDR2 is FQNEAQ in the germline V gene (reference sequence). CDR3 length: 16 residues. The CDR3 spells CASSLGLAGVTHEQYF. The CDR3, as DNA: TGTGCCAGCAGCTTAGGACTAGCGGGAGTTACCCACGAGCAGTACTTC.

V is TRBV7-2 and J is TRBJ1-2; no firm D call. V shed 1 base and J shed 8 bases, with 5 bases lying between them. The CDR3 is made up of 11 amino acids. Germline V lookup: CDR1 SGHTA, CDR2 FQGNSA. CDR3 sequence (DNA): TGTGCCAGCAGCTTAGTTGGCGGCTACACCTTC. It yields the protein CASSLVGGYTF. Complete variable domain (other parts from reference TRBV7-2 and TRBJ1-2): GAGVSQSPSNKVTEKGKDVELRCDPISGHTALYWYRQSLGQGLEFLIYFQGNSAPDKSGLPSDRFSAERTGGSVSTLTIQRTQQEDSAVYLCASSLVGGYTFGSGTRLTVV.

This chain joins TRBV19 and TRBJ1-2; D gene uncertain. V was cut by 5 bases and J by 7 bases, with 11 bases left in between. This CDR3 spans 12 amino acids. Germline V gives CDR1 LNHDA, CDR2 SQIVND (reference sequence). The CDR3 is CASSFRTGGYTF. The DNA of the CDR3 is TGTGCCAGTAGTTTCAGAACGGGTGGCTACACCTTC.